The clone carrying this T cell receptor beta chain was seen a handful of times. It was RNA transcripts that yielded the amplified TCR beta CDR3 regions. HTBI primers were used for first-round RT-PCR of the TCR CDR3. TCRdb independently ran MiXCR on the multiplex PCR reads; one entry per CDR3 protein. The repertoire holds under 300,000 distinct CDR3 sequences, with about 15% as singletons. The data belong to a study of T cells in Graves' hyperthyroidism and ophthalmopathy. The CDR3 is 13 amino acids. J lost 1 base, V lost 10 bases, and 6 bases had no gene match. The V gene's germline CDR1 is ENHRY and CDR2 SYGVKD.

The J gene is TRBJ1-1, the V gene TRBV10-3; 7 positions agree with TRBD1. The clonotype was recovered from a woman aged 45-65 years with Graves' hyperthyroidism that later progressed to Graves' ophthalmopathy. Material: blood. This chain's CDR3 is CATGGLGNTEAFF. CDR3 nucleotides: TGTGCCACAGGGGGGCTGGGGAACACTGAAGCTTTCTTT.